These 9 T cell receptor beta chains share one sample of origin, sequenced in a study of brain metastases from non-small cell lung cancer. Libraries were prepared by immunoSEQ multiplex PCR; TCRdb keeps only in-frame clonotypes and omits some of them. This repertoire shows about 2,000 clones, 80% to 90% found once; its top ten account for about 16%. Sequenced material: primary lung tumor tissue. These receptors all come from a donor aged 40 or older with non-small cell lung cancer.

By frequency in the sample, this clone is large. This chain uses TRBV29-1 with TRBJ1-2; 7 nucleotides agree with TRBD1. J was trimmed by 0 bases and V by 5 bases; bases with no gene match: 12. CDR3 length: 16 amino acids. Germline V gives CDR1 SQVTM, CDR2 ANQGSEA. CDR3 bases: TGCAGCGTTTACGGGGTCGTGGGGACAGCTAACTATGGCTACACCTTC. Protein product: CSVYGVVGTANYGYTF.

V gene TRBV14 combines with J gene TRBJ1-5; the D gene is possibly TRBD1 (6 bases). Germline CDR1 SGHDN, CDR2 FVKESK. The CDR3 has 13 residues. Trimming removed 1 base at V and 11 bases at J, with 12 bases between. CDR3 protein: CASSQGGGASQHF. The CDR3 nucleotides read TGTGCCAGCAGCCAAGGGGGGGGCGCATCCCAGCATTTT.

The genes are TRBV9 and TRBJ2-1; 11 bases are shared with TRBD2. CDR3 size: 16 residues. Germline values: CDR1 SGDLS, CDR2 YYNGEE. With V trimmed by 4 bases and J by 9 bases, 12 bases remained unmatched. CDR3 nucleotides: TGTGCCAGCAGCCTTGGGGGGGCTAGCGGGAGGTCTGAGCAGTTCTTC. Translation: CASSLGGASGRSEQFF.

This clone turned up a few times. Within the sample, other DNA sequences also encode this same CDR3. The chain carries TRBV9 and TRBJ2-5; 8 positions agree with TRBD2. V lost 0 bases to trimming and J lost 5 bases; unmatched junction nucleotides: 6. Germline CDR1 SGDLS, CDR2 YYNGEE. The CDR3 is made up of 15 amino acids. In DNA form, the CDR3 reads TGTGCCAGCAGCGTAGGGAACGGGAGGGCTGAGACCCAGTACTTC. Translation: CASSVGNGRAETQYF.

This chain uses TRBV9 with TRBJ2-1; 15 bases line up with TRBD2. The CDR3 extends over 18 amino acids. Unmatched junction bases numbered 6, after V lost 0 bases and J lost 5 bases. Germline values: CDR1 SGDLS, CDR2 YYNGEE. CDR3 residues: CASSVAGGTSGRNNEQFF. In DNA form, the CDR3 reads TGTGCCAGCAGCGTAGCCGGGGGGACTAGCGGGAGGAACAATGAGCAGTTCTTC.

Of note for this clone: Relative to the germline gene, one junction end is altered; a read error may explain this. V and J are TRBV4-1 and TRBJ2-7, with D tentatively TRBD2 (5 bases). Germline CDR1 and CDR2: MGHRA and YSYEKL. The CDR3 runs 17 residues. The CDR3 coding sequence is TGCGCCAGCAACCAAGATCTACGTTCGGGATCCCCTTACGAGCAGTACTTC. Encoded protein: CASNQDLRSGSPYEQYF.

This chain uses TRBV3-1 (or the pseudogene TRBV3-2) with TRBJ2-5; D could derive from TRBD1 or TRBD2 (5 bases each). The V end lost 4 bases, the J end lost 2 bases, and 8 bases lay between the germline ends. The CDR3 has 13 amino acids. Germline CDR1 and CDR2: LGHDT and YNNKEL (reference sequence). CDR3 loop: CASSPGRQETQYF. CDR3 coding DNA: TGTGCCAGCAGCCCGGGACGGCAAGAGACCCAGTACTTC.

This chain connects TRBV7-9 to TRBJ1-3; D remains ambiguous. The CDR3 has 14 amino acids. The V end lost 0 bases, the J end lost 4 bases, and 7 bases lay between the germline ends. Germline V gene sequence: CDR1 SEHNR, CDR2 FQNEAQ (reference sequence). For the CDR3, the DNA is TGTGCCAGCAGCTTAGCAGGGTACGGAAACACCATATATTTT. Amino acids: CASSLAGYGNTIYF.

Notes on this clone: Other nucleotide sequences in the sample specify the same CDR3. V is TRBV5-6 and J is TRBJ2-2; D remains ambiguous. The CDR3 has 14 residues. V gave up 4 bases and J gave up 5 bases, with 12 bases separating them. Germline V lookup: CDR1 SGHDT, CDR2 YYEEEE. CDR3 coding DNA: TGTGCCAGCAGCAACTTGAGGCGGACCGGGGAGCTGTTTTTT. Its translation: CASSNLRRTGELFF.